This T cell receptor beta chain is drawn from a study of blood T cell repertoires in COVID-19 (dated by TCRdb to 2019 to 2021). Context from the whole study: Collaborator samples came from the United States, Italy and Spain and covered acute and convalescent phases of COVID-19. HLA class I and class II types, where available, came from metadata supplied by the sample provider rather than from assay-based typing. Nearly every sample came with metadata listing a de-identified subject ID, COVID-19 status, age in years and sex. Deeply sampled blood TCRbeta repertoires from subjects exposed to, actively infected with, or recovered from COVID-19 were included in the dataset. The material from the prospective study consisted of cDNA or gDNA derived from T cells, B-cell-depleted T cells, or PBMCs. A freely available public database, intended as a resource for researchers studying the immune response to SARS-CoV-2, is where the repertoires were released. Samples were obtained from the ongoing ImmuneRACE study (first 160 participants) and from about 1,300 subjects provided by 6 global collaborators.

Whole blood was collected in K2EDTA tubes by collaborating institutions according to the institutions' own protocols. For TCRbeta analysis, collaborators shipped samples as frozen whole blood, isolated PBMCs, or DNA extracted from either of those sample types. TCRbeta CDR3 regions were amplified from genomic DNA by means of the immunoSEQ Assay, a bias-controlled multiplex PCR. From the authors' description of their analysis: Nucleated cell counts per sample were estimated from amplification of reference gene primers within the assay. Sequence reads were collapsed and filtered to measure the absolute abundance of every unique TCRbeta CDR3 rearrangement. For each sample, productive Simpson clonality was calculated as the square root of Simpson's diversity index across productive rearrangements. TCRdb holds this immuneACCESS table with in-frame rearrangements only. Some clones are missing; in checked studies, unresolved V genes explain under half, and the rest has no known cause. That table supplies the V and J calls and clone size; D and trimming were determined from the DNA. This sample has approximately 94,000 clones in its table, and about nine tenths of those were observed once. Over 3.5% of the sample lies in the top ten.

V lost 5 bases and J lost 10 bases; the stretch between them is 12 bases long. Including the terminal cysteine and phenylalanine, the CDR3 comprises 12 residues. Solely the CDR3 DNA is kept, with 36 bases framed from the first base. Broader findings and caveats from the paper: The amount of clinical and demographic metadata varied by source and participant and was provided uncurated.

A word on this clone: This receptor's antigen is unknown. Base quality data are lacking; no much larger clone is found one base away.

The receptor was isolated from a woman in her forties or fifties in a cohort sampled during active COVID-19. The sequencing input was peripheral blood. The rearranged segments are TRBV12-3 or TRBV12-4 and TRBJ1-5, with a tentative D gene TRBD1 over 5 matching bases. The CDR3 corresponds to CASSPSGGPQHF. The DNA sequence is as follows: TGTGCCAGCAGTCCCTCCGGGGGACCCCAGCATTTT.